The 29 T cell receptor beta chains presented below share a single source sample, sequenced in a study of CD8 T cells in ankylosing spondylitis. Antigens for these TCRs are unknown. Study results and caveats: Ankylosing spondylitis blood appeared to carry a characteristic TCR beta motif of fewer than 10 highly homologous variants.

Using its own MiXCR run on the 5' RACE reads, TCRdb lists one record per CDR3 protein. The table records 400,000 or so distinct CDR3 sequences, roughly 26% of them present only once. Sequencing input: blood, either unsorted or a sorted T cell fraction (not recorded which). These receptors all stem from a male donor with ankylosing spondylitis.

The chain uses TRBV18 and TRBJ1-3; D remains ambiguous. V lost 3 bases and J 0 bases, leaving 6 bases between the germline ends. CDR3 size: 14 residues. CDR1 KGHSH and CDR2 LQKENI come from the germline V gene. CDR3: CASSPESSGNTIYF. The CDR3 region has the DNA TGTGCCAGCTCACCCGAAAGCTCTGGAAACACCATATATTTT.

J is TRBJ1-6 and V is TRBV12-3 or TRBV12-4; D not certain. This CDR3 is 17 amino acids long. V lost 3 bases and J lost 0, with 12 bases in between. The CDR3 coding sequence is TGTGCCAGCAGTTTGGGTCTACAGAGCTCCTATAATTCACCCCTCCACTTT. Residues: CASSLGLQSSYNSPLHF.

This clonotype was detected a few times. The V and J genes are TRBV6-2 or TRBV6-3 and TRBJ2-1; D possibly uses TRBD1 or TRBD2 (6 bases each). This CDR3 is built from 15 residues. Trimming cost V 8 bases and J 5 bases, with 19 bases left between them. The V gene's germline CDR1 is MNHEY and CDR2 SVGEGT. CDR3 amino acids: CASSPMGGRDNEQFF. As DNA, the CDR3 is TGTGCCAGCTCCCCGATGGGGGGCCGGGACAATGAGCAGTTCTTC.

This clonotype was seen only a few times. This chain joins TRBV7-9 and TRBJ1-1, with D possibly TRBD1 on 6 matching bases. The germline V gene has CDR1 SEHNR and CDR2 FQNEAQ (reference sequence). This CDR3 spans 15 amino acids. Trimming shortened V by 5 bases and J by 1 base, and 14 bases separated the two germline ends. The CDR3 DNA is TGTGCCAGCAGCCAACCCAAGACAGGGAACACTGAAGCTTTCTTT. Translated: CASSQPKTGNTEAFF.

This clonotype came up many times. Here the CDR3 DNA reads TGTGCCAGCAGCCAAGAAAGGGGGGGTACTGAAGCTTTCTTT. Its translation is CASSQERGGTEAFF. The chain employs TRBV4-2 and TRBJ1-1, with a possible D match to TRBD1 (6 bases). There are 14 residues in the CDR3. Trimming left V 0 bases short and J 5 bases short, with 10 bases between. Germline loops: CDR1 LGHNA, CDR2 YNFKEQ.

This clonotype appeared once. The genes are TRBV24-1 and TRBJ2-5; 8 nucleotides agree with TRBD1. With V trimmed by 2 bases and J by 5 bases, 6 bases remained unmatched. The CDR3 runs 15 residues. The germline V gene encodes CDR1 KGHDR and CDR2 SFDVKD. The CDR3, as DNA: TGTGCCACCAGTGATTCCAGGGGGCCCGCGGAGACCCAGTACTTC. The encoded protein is CATSDSRGPAETQYF.

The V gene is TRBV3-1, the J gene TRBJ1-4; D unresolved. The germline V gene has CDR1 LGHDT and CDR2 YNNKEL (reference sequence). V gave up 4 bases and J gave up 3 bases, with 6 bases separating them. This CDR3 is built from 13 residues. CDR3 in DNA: TGTGCCAGCAGCCCCCCCCCTAATGAAAAACTGTTTTTT. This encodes CASSPPPNEKLFF. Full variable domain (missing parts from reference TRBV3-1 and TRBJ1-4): DTAVSQTPKYLVTQMGNDKSIKCEQNLGHDTMYWYKQDSKKFLKIMFSYNNKELIINETVPNRFSPKSPDKAHLNLHINSLELGDSAVYFCASSPPPNEKLFFGSGTQLSVL.

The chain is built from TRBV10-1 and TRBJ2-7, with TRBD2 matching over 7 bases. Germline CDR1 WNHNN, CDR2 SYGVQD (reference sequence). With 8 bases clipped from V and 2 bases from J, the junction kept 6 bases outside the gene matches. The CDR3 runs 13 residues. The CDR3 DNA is TGCGCCAGCTCCTCTAGCGGAACCTACGAGCAGTACTTC. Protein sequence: CASSSSGTYEQYF.

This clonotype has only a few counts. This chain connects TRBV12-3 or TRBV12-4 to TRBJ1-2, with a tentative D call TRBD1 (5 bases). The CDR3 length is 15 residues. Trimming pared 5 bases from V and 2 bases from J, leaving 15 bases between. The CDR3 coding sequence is TGTGCCAGCAGTAGGGGTAGGCTATCCAACTATGGCTACACCTTC. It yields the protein CASSRGRLSNYGYTF.

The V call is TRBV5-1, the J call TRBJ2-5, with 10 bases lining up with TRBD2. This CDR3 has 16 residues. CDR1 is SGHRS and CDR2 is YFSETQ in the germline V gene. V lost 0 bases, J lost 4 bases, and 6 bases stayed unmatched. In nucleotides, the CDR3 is TGCGCCAGCAGCTTGGTAGTAGCGGGAGGCCGAGAGACCCAGTACTTC. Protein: CASSLVVAGGRETQYF.

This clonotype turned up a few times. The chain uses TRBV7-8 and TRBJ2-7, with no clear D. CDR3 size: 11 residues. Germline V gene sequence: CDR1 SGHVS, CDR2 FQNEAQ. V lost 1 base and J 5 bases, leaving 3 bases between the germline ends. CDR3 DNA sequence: TGTGCCAGCAGCTTAGTGGACGAGCAGTACGTC. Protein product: CASSLVDEQYV.

This CDR3 is CSAKPQTWGAYEQYF. The DNA for the CDR3 is TGCAGTGCCAAACCCCAGACATGGGGGGCCTACGAGCAGTACTTC. The rearrangement uses TRBV20-1 and TRBJ2-7; possible D gene TRBD2, 6 bases. The V end lost 6 bases, the J end lost 2 bases, and 20 bases lay between the germline ends. The CDR3 spans 15 residues. The germline CDR1 and CDR2 sequences are DFQATT and SNEGSKA (reference sequence).

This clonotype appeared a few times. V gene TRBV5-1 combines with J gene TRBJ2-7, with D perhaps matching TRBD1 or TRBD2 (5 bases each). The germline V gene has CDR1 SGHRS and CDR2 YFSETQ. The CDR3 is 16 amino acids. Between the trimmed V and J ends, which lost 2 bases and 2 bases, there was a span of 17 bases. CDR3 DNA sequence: TGCGCCAGCAGCTTTGCTACCGTGGGGACCACCTACGAGCAGTACTTC. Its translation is CASSFATVGTTYEQYF.

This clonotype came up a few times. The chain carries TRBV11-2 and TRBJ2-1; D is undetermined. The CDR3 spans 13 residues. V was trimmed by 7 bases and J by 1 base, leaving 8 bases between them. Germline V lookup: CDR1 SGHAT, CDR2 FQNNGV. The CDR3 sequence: CASTKESYNEQFF. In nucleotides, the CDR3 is TGTGCCAGCACCAAAGAGTCCTACAATGAGCAGTTCTTC. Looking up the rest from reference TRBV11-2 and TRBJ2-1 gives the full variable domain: EAGVAQSPRYKIIEKRQSVAFWCNPISGHATLYWYQQILGQGPKLLIQFQNNGVVDDSQLPKDRFSAERLKGVDSTLKIQPAKLEDSAVYLCASTKESYNEQFFGPGTRLTVL.

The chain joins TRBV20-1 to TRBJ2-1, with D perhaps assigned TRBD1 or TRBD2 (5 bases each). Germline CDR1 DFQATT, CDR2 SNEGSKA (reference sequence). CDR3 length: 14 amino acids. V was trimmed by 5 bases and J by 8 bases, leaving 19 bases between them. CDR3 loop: CSAHKPGSSYEQFF. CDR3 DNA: TGCAGTGCTCACAAACCAGGGAGCTCCTATGAGCAGTTCTTC.

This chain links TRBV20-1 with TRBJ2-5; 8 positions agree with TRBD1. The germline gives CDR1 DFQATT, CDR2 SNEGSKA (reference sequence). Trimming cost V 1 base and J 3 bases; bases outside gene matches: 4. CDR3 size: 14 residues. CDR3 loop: CSARGAGGEETQYF. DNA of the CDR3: TGCAGTGCTAGAGGGGCAGGGGGCGAAGAGACCCAGTACTTC.

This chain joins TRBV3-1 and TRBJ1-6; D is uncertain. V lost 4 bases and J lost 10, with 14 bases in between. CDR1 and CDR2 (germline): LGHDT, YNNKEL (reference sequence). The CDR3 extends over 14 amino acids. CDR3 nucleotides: TGTGCCAGCAGCCCCTTTGCGGGGTTGTCACCCCTCCACTTT. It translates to CASSPFAGLSPLHF.

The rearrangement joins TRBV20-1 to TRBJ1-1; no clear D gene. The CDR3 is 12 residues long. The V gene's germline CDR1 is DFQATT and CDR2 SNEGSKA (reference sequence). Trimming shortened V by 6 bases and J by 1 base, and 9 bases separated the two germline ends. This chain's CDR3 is CSANWENTEAFF. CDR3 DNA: TGCAGTGCCAATTGGGAGAACACTGAAGCTTTCTTT.

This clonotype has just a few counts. CDR3 nucleotide sequence: TGTGCCACCAGGGAGGGACTAGCGGGAAACAATGAGCAGTTCTTC. It specifies CATREGLAGNNEQFF. The rearrangement joins TRBV24-1 to TRBJ2-1, with 13 bases that match TRBD2. Germline V gives CDR1 KGHDR, CDR2 SFDVKD. This CDR3 region has 15 residues. The V and J ends lost 7 bases and 5 bases, in that order; junction bases with no gene match: 4.

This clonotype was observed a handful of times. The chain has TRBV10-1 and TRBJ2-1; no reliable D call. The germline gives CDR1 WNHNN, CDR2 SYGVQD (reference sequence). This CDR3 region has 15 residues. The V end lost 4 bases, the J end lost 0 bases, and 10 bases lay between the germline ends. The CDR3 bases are TGCGCCAGCAGTGTCTCGTCACGCTCCTACAATGAGCAGTTCTTC. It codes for CASSVSSRSYNEQFF.

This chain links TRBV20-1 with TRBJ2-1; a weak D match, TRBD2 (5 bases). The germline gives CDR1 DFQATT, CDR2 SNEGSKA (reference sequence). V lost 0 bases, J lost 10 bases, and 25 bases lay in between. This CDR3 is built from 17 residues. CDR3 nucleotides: TGCAGTGCTAGAGATGTTAGTAGCGCCCCTTTACGCAAAGAGCAGTTCTTC. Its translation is CSARDVSSAPLRKEQFF.

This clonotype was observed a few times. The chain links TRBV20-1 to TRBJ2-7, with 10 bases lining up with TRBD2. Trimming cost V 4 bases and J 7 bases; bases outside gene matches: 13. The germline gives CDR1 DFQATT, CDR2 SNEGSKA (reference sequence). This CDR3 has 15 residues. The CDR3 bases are TGCAGTGCTATAGAAGCGGGAGGGCCTTTTGAAGAGCAGTACTTC. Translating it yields CSAIEAGGPFEEQYF.

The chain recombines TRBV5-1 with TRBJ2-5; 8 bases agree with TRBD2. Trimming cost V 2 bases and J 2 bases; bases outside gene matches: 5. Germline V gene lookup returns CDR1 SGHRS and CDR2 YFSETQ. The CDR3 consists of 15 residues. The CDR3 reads CASSLGAGDQETQYF. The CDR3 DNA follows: TGCGCCAGCAGCTTAGGAGCGGGAGATCAAGAGACCCAGTACTTC.

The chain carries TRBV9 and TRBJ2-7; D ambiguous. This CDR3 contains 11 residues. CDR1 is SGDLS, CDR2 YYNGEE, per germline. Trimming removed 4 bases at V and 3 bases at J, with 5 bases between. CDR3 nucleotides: TGTGCCAGCAGCATAAACTACGAGCAGTACGTC. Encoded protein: CASSINYEQYV.

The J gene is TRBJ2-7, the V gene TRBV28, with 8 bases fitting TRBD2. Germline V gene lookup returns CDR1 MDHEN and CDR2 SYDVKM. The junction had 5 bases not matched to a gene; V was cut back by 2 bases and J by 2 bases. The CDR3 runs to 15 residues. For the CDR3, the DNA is TGTGCCAGCAGTTTAAGCGGGAGAGGTCCCTACGAGCAGTACGTC. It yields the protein CASSLSGRGPYEQYV.

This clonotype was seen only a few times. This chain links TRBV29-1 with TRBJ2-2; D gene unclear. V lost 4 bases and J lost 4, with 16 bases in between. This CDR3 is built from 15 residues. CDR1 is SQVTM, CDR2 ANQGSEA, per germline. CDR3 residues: CSVATKDPGTGELFF. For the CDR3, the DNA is TGCAGCGTTGCAACAAAAGATCCGGGCACCGGGGAGCTGTTTTTT.

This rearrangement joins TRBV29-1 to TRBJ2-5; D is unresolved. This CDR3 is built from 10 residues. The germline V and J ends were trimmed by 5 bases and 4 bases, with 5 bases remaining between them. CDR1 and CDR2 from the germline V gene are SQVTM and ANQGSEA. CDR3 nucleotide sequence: TGCAGCGTTCAGGTAGAGACCCAGTACTTC. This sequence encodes CSVQVETQYF.

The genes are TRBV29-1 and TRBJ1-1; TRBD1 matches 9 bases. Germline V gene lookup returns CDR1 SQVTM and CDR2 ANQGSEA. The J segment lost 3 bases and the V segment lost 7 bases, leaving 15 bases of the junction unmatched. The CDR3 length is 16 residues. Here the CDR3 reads CSGVDTGGKVDTEAFF. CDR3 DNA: TGCAGCGGGGTAGACACAGGGGGCAAAGTGGACACTGAAGCTTTCTTT.

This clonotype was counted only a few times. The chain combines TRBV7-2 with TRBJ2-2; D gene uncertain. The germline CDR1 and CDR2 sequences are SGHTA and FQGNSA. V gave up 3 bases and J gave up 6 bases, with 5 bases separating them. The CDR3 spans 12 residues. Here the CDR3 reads CASSFWPGELFF. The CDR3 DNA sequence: TGTGCCAGCAGCTTCTGGCCCGGGGAGCTGTTTTTT.